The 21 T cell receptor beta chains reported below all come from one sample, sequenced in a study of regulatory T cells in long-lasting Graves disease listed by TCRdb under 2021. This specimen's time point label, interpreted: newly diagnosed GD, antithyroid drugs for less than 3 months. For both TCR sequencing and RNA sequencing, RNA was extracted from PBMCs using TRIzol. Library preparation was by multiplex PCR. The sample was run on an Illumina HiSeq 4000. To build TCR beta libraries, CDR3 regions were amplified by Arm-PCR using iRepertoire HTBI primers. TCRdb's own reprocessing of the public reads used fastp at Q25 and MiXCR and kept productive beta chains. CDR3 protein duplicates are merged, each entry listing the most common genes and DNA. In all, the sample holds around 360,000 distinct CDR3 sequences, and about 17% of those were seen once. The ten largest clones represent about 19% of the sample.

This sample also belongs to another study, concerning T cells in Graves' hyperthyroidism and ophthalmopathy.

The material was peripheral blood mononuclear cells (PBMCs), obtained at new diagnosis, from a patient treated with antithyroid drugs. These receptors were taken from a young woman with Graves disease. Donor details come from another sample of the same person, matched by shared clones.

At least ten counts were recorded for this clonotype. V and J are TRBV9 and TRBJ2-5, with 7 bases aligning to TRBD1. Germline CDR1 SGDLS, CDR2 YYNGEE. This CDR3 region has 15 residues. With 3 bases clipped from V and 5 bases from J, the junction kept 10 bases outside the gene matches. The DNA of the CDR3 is TGTGCCAGCAGCGCTGGGGGACAGATTGGGGAGACCCAGTACTTC. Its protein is CASSAGGQIGETQYF.

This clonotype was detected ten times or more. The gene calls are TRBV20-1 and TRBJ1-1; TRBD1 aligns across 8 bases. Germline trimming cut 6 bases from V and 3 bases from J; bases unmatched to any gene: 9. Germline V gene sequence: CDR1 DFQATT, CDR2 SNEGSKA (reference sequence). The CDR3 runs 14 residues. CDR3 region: CSAKITGGYTEAFF. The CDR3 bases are TGCAGTGCGAAGATTACAGGGGGTTACACTGAAGCTTTCTTT.

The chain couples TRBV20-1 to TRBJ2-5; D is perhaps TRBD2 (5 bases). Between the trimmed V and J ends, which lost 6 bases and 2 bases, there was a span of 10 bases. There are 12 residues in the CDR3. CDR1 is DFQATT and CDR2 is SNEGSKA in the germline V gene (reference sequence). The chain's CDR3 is CSAKLEQETQYF. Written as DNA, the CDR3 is TGCAGTGCCAAACTAGAGCAAGAGACCCAGTACTTC.

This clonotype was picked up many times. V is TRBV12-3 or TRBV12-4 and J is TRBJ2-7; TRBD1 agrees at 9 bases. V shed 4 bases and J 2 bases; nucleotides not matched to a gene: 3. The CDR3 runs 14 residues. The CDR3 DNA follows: TGTGCCAGCAGTTGGGGGACAGGGACCTACGAGCAGTACTTC. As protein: CASSWGTGTYEQYF.

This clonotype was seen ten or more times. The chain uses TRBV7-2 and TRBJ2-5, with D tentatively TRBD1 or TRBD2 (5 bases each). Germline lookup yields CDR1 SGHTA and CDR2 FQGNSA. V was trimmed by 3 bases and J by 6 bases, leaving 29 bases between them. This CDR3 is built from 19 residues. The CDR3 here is CASSFPAMGDSRSGKTQYF. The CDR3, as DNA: TGTGCCAGCAGCTTCCCAGCGATGGGTGACAGTCGGTCGGGGAAGACCCAGTACTTC.

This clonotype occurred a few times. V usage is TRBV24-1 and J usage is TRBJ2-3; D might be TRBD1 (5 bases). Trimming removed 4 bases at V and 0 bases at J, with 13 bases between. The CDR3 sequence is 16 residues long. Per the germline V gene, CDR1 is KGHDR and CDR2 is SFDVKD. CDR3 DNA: TGTGCCACCAGTGACCCTGCGACAGTAAGCACAGATACGCAGTATTTT. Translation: CATSDPATVSTDTQYF.

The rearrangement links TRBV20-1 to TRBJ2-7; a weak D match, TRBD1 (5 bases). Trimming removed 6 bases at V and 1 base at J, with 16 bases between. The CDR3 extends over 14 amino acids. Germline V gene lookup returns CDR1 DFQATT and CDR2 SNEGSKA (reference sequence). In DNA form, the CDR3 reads TGCAGTGCCCTGACAGAGAATCTTTCCTACGAGCAGTACTTC. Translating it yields CSALTENLSYEQYF.

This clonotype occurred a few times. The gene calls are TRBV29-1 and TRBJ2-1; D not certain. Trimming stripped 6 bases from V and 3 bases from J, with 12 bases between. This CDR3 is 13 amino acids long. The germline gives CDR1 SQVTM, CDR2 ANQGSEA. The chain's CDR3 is CSVEVVNYNEQFF. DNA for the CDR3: TGCAGCGTCGAGGTGGTTAACTACAATGAGCAGTTCTTC.

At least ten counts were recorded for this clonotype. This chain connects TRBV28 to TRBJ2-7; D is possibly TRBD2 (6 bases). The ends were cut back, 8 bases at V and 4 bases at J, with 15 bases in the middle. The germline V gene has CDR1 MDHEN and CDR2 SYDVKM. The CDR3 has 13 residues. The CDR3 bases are TGTGCCAGCCGGGACTCGGGGGTTTACGAGCAGTACTTC. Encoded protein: CASRDSGVYEQYF.

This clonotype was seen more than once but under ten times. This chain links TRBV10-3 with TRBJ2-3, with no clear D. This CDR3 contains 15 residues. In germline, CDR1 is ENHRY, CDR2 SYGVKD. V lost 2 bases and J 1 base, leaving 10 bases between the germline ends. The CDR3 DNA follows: TGTGCCATCAGTGAGGTAGCAGTGGGCACAGATACGCAGTATTTT. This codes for CAISEVAVGTDTQYF.

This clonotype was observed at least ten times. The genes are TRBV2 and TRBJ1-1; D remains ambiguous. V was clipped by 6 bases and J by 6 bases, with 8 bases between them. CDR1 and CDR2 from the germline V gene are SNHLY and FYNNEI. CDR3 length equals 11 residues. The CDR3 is CASRPGPEAFF. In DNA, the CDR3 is TGTGCCAGCAGACCAGGACCTGAAGCTTTCTTT.

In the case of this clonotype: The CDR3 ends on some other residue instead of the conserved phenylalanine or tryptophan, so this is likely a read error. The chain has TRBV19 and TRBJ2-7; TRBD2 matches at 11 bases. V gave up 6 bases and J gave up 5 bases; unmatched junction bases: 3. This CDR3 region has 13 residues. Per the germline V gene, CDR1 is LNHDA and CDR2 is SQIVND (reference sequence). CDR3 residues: CASSTLAGDEQYL. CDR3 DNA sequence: TGTGCCAGTAGCACACTAGCGGGAGACGAGCAGTACCTC.

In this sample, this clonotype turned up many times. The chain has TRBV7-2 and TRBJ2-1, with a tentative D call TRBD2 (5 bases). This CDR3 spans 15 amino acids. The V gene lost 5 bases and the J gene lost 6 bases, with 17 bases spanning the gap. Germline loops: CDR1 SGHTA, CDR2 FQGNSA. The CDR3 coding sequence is TGTGCCAGCAGCCCGCGGGCCGGTGAGGGCAATGAGCAGTTCTTC. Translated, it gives CASSPRAGEGNEQFF.

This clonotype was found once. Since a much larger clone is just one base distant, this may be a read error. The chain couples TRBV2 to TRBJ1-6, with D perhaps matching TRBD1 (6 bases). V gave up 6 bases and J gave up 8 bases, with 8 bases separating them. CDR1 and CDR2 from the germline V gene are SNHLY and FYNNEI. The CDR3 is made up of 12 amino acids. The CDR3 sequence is CASRDSDSPLHF. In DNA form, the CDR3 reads TGTGCCAGCAGGGACAGCGATTCACCCCTCCACTTT.

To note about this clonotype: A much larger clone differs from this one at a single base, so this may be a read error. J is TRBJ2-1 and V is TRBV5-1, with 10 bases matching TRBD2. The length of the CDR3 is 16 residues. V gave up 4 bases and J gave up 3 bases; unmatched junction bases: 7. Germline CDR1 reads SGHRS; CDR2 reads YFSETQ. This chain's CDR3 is CASSGRTSGFYNEQFF. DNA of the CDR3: TGCGCCAGCAGCGGGAGGACTAGCGGATTCTACAATGAGCAGTTCTTC.

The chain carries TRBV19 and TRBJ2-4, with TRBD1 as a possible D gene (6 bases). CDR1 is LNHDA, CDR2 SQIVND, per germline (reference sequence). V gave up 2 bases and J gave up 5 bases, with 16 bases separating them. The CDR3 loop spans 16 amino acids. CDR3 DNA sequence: TGTGCCAGTAGTATATTCCCAGGGACAATCCAAAACATTCAGTACTTC. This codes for CASSIFPGTIQNIQYF.

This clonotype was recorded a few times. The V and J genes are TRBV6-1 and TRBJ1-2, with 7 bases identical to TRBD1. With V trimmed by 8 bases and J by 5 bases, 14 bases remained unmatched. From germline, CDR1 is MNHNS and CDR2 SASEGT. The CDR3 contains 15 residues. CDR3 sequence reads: CASGLTGTAIYGYTF. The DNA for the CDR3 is TGTGCCAGCGGGCTAACCGGGACAGCCATATATGGCTACACCTTC.

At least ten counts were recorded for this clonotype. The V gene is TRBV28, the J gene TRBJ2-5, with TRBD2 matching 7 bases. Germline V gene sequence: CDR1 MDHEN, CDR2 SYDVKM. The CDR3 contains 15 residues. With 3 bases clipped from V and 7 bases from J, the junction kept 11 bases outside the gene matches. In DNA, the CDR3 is TGTGCCAGCAGTTTTGGGAGGGCCGCTTTAGGGACCCAGTACTTC. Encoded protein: CASSFGRAALGTQYF.

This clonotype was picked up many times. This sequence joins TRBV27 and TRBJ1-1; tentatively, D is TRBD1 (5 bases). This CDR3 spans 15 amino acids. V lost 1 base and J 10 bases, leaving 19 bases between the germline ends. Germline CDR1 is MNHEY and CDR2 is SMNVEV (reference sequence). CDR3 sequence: CASSLLGPAPPGAFF. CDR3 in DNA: TGTGCCAGCAGTTTATTGGGGCCCGCACCCCCGGGAGCTTTCTTT.

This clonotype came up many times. The CDR3 nucleotides are TGCGCCAGCAGCTTGGCCTCGAGGACAGGGTCTGAAGCTTTCTTT. Its protein product is CASSLASRTGSEAFF. The V and J genes are TRBV5-1 and TRBJ1-1; 8 bases line up with TRBD1. Germline CDR1 SGHRS, CDR2 YFSETQ. The CDR3 extends over 15 amino acids. Germline trimming cut 0 bases from V and 6 bases from J; bases unmatched to any gene: 7.

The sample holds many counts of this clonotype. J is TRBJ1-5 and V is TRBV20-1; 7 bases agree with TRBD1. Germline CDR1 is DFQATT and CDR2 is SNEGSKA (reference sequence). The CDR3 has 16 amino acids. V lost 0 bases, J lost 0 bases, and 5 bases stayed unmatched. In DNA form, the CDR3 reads TGCAGTGCTAGAGAACTGACAGGGACTAGCAATCAGCCCCAGCATTTT. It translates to CSARELTGTSNQPQHF.